The 29 T cell receptor beta chains given below trace back to one sample, sequenced in a study of blood T cell repertoires in COVID-19. The method was immunoSEQ multiplex PCR; TCRdb's version includes in-frame clones alone and lacks a portion of them. The sample lists 110,000 to 150,000 clones, roughly 88% occurring once. Sequenced: peripheral blood. These receptor sequences come from a man in his sixties with active or convalescent COVID-19.

The chain links TRBV7-2 to TRBJ1-4, with TRBD1 identical over 7 bases. The germline gives CDR1 SGHTA, CDR2 FQGNSA. The junction had 9 bases not matched to a gene; V was cut back by 5 bases and J by 0 bases. The CDR3 has 17 amino acids. The chain's CDR3 is CASSPRGLGTTNEKLFF. The CDR3 DNA sequence: TGTGCCAGCAGCCCGAGGGGGCTTGGCACAACTAATGAAAAACTGTTTTTT.

V usage is TRBV7-8 and J usage is TRBJ2-7, with 7 bases matching TRBD2. Trimming cost V 5 bases and J 0 bases; bases outside gene matches: 4. Germline CDR1 SGHVS, CDR2 FQNEAQ. The CDR3 length is 14 residues. CDR3 region: CASSLRTSSYEQYV. The CDR3 nucleotides read TGTGCCAGCAGCCTTCGGACTAGCTCCTACGAGCAGTACGTC.

This clone has a handful of counts. V is TRBV19 and J is TRBJ1-5; D perhaps matches TRBD1 (6 bases). The CDR3 length is 16 residues. Germline V gene sequence: CDR1 LNHDA, CDR2 SQIVND (reference sequence). V was cut by 7 bases and J by 0 bases, with 16 bases left in between. The CDR3 sequence: CASKGQGLPSNQPQHF. The DNA of the CDR3 is TGTGCCAGTAAGGGACAAGGGCTACCTAGCAATCAGCCCCAGCATTTT. Supplemented by reference TRBV19 and TRBJ1-5, the full variable domain reads DGGITQSPKYLFRKEGQNVTLSCEQNLNHDAMYWYRQDPGQGLRLIYYSQIVNDFQKGDIAEGYSVSREKKESFPLTVTSAQKNPTAFYLCASKGQGLPSNQPQHFGDGTRLSIL.

This sequence joins TRBV20-1 and TRBJ1-4; D remains ambiguous. The CDR3 is 14 amino acids. The V gene's germline CDR1 is DFQATT and CDR2 SNEGSKA (reference sequence). V was cut by 3 bases and J by 2 bases, with 10 bases left in between. CDR3 sequence: CSASLGGTNEKLFF. The CDR3 DNA follows: TGCAGTGCTAGTCTCGGAGGGACTAATGAAAAACTGTTTTTT.

This clone has a single count. The rearrangement uses TRBV7-2 and TRBJ1-2, with a possible D match to TRBD1 (6 bases). The V end was cut by 2 bases, the J end by 5 bases, with 9 bases between. Germline-derived CDR1 and CDR2 are SGHTA and FQGNSA. CDR3 length: 13 residues. The CDR3 here is CASSLKGEYGYTF. In DNA, the CDR3 is TGTGCCAGCAGCTTAAAGGGGGAGTATGGCTACACCTTC.

This chain connects TRBV11-2 to TRBJ1-4, with D possibly being TRBD1 (5 bases). There are 14 residues in the CDR3. Germline-derived CDR1 and CDR2 are SGHAT and FQNNGV. Deletions cut 4 bases from V and 8 bases from J, with 14 bases between. CDR3 in amino acids: CASSYRSRNEKLFF. The CDR3 DNA reads TGTGCCAGCAGCTACAGGAGTCGTAACGAAAAACTGTTTTTT.

The J gene is TRBJ1-2, the V gene TRBV2; maybe TRBD1 (5 bases). CDR1 SNHLY and CDR2 FYNNEI come from the germline V gene. CDR3 size: 13 residues. The V end lost 6 bases, the J end lost 7 bases, and 15 bases lay between the germline ends. The CDR3 reads CASRLREVGGYTF. The CDR3 nucleotides read TGTGCCAGCAGGCTCAGGGAGGTAGGTGGCTACACCTTC.

The chain joins TRBV30 to TRBJ1-4; TRBD1 aligns across 9 bases. The CDR3 extends over 16 amino acids. CDR1 is GTSNPN and CDR2 is SVGIG in the germline V gene (reference sequence). Trimming at V came to 3 bases and at J to 5 bases, leaving 10 bases not matched to a gene. In nucleotides, the CDR3 is TGTGCCTGGAGCTCAATACCGGGACAGGGCAATGAAAAACTGTTTTTT. Translation: CAWSSIPGQGNEKLFF. The full variable domain, with the rest looked up from reference TRBV30 and TRBJ1-4, is SQTIHQWPATLVQPVGSPLSLECTVEGTSNPNLYWYRQAAGRGLQLLFYSVGIGQISSEVPQNLSASRPQDRQFILSSKKLLLSDSGFYLCAWSSIPGQGNEKLFFGSGTQLSVL.

This clone occurred a few times. The rearrangement joins TRBV19 to TRBJ1-4; 8 bases line up with TRBD1. Germline loops: CDR1 LNHDA, CDR2 SQIVND (reference sequence). With 3 bases clipped from V and 11 bases from J, the junction kept 5 bases outside the gene matches. The CDR3 covers 13 residues. CDR3 residues: CASSIGRQGKLFF. CDR3 bases: TGTGCCAGTAGTATCGGTCGACAGGGGAAACTGTTTTTT. The variable domain in full, with the rest retrieved from reference TRBV19 and TRBJ1-4, is DGGITQSPKYLFRKEGQNVTLSCEQNLNHDAMYWYRQDPGQGLRLIYYSQIVNDFQKGDIAEGYSVSREKKESFPLTVTSAQKNPTAFYLCASSIGRQGKLFFGSGTQLSVL.

V usage is TRBV7-2 and J usage is TRBJ2-4; a possible D gene is TRBD2 (6 bases). V lost 4 bases and J lost 3, with 13 bases in between. Germline V CDR1 and CDR2: SGHTA, FQGNSA. The CDR3 extends over 15 amino acids. The CDR3 bases are TGTGCCAGCAGCTCTTTGGGAGGCGGCAAAAACATTCAGTACTTC. Residues: CASSSLGGGKNIQYF.

V and J are TRBV6-5 and TRBJ2-7, with D possibly matching TRBD1 (5 bases). Per the germline V gene, CDR1 is MNHEY and CDR2 is SVGAGI. V lost 4 bases and J 5 bases, leaving 9 bases between the germline ends. This CDR3 spans 12 amino acids. The DNA of the CDR3 is TGTGCCAGCAGTTCAGGGATCAACGAGCAGTACTTC. It specifies CASSSGINEQYF.

The rearrangement joins TRBV3-1 (or the pseudogene TRBV3-2) to TRBJ2-2; weak D call: TRBD1 (5 bases). Germline V gene lookup returns CDR1 LGHDT and CDR2 YNNKEL (reference sequence). The CDR3 length is 20 residues. Trimming removed 1 base from V and 5 bases from J, with 26 bases in between. DNA of the CDR3: TGTGCCAGCAGCCAAGTTCGCGGTCTCTGGGCAGGGCTGGCGACCGGGGAGCTGTTTTTT. Protein: CASSQVRGLWAGLATGELFF.

The genes are TRBV19 and TRBJ1-1; D uncertain. The V gene lost 3 bases and the J gene lost 7 bases, with 6 bases spanning the gap. This CDR3 spans 11 amino acids. CDR1 and CDR2 (germline): LNHDA, SQIVND (reference sequence). Written as DNA, the CDR3 is TGTGCCAGTAGTATGACATTTGAAGCTTTCTTT. It codes for CASSMTFEAFF.

This chain connects TRBV5-1 to TRBJ2-5, with 10 bases that match TRBD1. This CDR3 has 15 residues. V lost 0 bases and J lost 4; bases outside the gene matches: 3. Germline loops: CDR1 SGHRS, CDR2 YFSETQ. This CDR3 reads CASSLEGQGLETQYF. In DNA, the CDR3 is TGCGCCAGCAGCTTGGAGGGACAGGGGTTAGAGACCCAGTACTTC. The full variable domain, completed using reference TRBV5-1 and TRBJ2-5, is KAGVTQTPRYLIKTRGQQVTLSCSPISGHRSVSWYQQTPGQGLQFLFEYFSETQRNKGNFPGRFSGRQFSNSRSEMNVSTLELGDSALYLCASSLEGQGLETQYFGPGTRLLVL.

This clone was counted only a few times. The chain couples TRBV6-2 or TRBV6-3 to TRBJ2-3, with D tentatively TRBD1 (6 bases). V lost 5 bases to trimming and J lost 5 bases, with 14 bases between them. There are 14 residues in the CDR3. Per the germline V gene, CDR1 is MNHEY and CDR2 is SVGEGT. The CDR3 bases are TGTGCCAGCAGTCACCGGGACACCGAAGATACGCAGTATTTT. Its protein is CASSHRDTEDTQYF.

This clone was observed a handful of times. The V and J genes are TRBV11-2 and TRBJ1-1; D gene uncertain. Trimming stripped 3 bases from V and 1 base from J, with 6 bases between. CDR1 and CDR2 (germline): SGHAT, FQNNGV. The CDR3 is 13 residues long. The CDR3: CASSFTENTEAFF. CDR3 nucleotides: TGTGCCAGCAGCTTTACAGAGAACACTGAAGCTTTCTTT.

The rearrangement uses TRBV9 and TRBJ2-1; a possible D gene is TRBD1 (6 bases). Germline V gene data show CDR1 as SGDLS and CDR2 as YYNGEE. CDR3 length: 17 residues. The V end was cut by 3 bases, the J end by 2 bases, with 18 bases between. CDR3 nucleotides: TGTGCCAGCAGCGACTCCCGGGACACCCTAACCTACAATGAGCAGTTCTTC. Its protein product is CASSDSRDTLTYNEQFF.

V is TRBV19 and J is TRBJ1-2, with D perhaps TRBD1 (6 bases). The germline CDR1 and CDR2 sequences are LNHDA and SQIVND (reference sequence). Trimming removed 5 bases from V and 2 bases from J, with 12 bases in between. The CDR3 sequence is 14 residues long. The CDR3 coding sequence is TGTGCCAGTAGTCGGGGGGACACCAACTATGGCTACACCTTC. This sequence encodes CASSRGDTNYGYTF. Combining the CDR3 with reference TRBV19 and TRBJ1-2 gives the whole variable domain DGGITQSPKYLFRKEGQNVTLSCEQNLNHDAMYWYRQDPGQGLRLIYYSQIVNDFQKGDIAEGYSVSREKKESFPLTVTSAQKNPTAFYLCASSRGDTNYGYTFGSGTRLTVV.

The J gene is TRBJ2-4, the V gene TRBV15; 10 nucleotides align to TRBD2. Germline CDR1 reads LNHNV; CDR2 reads YYDKDF (reference sequence). With 4 bases clipped from V and 1 base from J, the junction kept 7 bases outside the gene matches. The CDR3 sequence is 17 residues long. The CDR3 region is CATSITYSGRAKNIQYF. The CDR3 DNA follows: TGTGCCACCAGCATAACATATAGCGGGAGGGCCAAAAACATTCAGTACTTC.

This chain connects TRBV30 to TRBJ1-4, with TRBD1 matching 9 bases. V lost 0 bases and J lost 7; bases outside the gene matches: 6. Germline V CDR1 and CDR2: GTSNPN, SVGIG (reference sequence). The CDR3 covers 15 residues. CDR3 region: CAWSVGGGQGEKLFF. The CDR3 nucleotides read TGTGCCTGGAGTGTAGGGGGGGGACAGGGTGAAAAACTGTTTTTT. Complete variable domain (other parts from reference TRBV30 and TRBJ1-4): SQTIHQWPATLVQPVGSPLSLECTVEGTSNPNLYWYRQAAGRGLQLLFYSVGIGQISSEVPQNLSASRPQDRQFILSSKKLLLSDSGFYLCAWSVGGGQGEKLFFGSGTQLSVL.

CDR3 DNA: TGTGCCAGTAGTCCCCGACAGGGTTTGGGCACTGAAGCTTTCTTT. This encodes CASSPRQGLGTEAFF. This chain connects TRBV19 to TRBJ1-1; 7 bases map to TRBD1. The CDR3 is 15 amino acids. V was pared by 5 bases and J by 4 bases, with 10 bases of the junction left unmatched. CDR1 and CDR2 from the germline V gene are LNHDA and SQIVND (reference sequence).

The chain links TRBV5-6 to TRBJ1-3, with a tentative D call TRBD1 (6 bases). The CDR3 loop spans 17 amino acids. V gave up 4 bases and J gave up 0 bases, with 17 bases separating them. The germline V gene has CDR1 SGHDT and CDR2 YYEEEE. The CDR3 loop is CASSPTGSYSSGNTIYF. CDR3 in DNA: TGTGCCAGCAGCCCTACAGGGTCCTATTCCTCTGGAAACACCATATATTTT. The entire variable domain, with the rest obtained from reference TRBV5-6 and TRBJ1-3, is as follows: DAGVTQSPTHLIKTRGQQVTLRCSPKSGHDTVSWYQQALGQGPQFIFQYYEEEERQRGNFPDRFSGHQFPNYSSELNVNALLLGDSALYLCASSPTGSYSSGNTIYFGEGSWLTVV.

The rearrangement uses TRBV2 and TRBJ1-2, with no clear D. From germline, CDR1 is SNHLY and CDR2 FYNNEI. The germline V and J ends were trimmed by 5 bases and 2 bases, with 12 bases remaining between them. The CDR3 loop spans 14 amino acids. The CDR3 region is CASSREGQNYGYTF. The CDR3 DNA sequence: TGTGCCAGCAGTAGAGAGGGTCAGAACTATGGCTACACCTTC.

The chain couples TRBV19 to TRBJ1-5; D might be TRBD1 (5 bases). The germline CDR1 and CDR2 sequences are LNHDA and SQIVND (reference sequence). Trimming removed 7 bases from V and 2 bases from J, with 18 bases in between. The CDR3 has 16 residues. The DNA of the CDR3 is TGTGCCAGTATGGCAGGGAGGTCGGAAGGCAATCAGCCCCAGCATTTT. Translating it yields CASMAGRSEGNQPQHF. The entire variable domain, with the rest obtained from reference TRBV19 and TRBJ1-5, is as follows: DGGITQSPKYLFRKEGQNVTLSCEQNLNHDAMYWYRQDPGQGLRLIYYSQIVNDFQKGDIAEGYSVSREKKESFPLTVTSAQKNPTAFYLCASMAGRSEGNQPQHFGDGTRLSIL.

This clone appeared once. V is TRBV5-4 and J is TRBJ2-1; TRBD2 aligns across 11 bases. Germline CDR1 reads SGHNT; CDR2 reads YYREEE (reference sequence). V lost 7 bases, J lost 5 bases, and 23 bases stayed unmatched. The CDR3 contains 20 residues. DNA of the CDR3: TGTGCCAGCCGATCCAGAGGGGCGCACGCTAGCGGGGGGACCAACAATGAGCAGTTCTTC. This codes for CASRSRGAHASGGTNNEQFF.

The chain joins TRBV2 to TRBJ2-1, with D maybe TRBD2 (5 bases). This CDR3 is 13 amino acids long. Germline assignment: CDR1 SNHLY and CDR2 FYNNEI. Trimming pared 9 bases from V and 3 bases from J, leaving 12 bases between. CDR3 sequence (DNA): TGTGCCAGTACTGGACTTGACTACAATGAGCAGTTCTTC. Translated: CASTGLDYNEQFF. The full variable domain, with the rest looked up from reference TRBV2 and TRBJ2-1, is EPEVTQTPSHQVTQMGQEVILRCVPISNHLYFYWYRQILGQKVEFLVSFYNNEISEKSEIFDDQFSVERPDGSNFTLKIRSTKLEDSAMYFCASTGLDYNEQFFGPGTRLTVL.

V is TRBV13 and J is TRBJ2-1; 7 nucleotides agree with TRBD2. Trimming took 7 bases from V and 7 from J; bases not matched to a gene: 19. Looked up from germline, CDR1 is PRHDT and CDR2 is FYEKMQ (reference sequence). This CDR3 region has 17 residues. The CDR3 DNA reads as TGTGCCAGCACACGTAGCTTGGGGGAGGGTATCAGGAATGAGCAGTTCTTC. Amino acid sequence: CASTRSLGEGIRNEQFF. Together with reference TRBV13 and TRBJ2-1, the CDR3 gives the full variable domain: AAGVIQSPRHLIKEKRETATLKCYPIPRHDTVYWYQQGPGQDPQFLISFYEKMQSDKGSIPDRFSAQQFSDYHSELNMSSLELGDSALYFCASTRSLGEGIRNEQFFGPGTRLTVL.

V gene TRBV11-2 combines with J gene TRBJ2-3; D is ambiguous. Germline V gene sequence: CDR1 SGHAT, CDR2 FQNNGV. Deletions cut 1 base from V and 8 bases from J, with 4 bases between. The CDR3 consists of 11 residues. The CDR3 sequence: CASSLGGTQYF. CDR3 bases: TGTGCCAGCAGCTTAGGAGGTACGCAGTATTTT.

The CDR3 DNA sequence: TGTGCCAGCAGTTACGGACAGGCCATCAGGGCCCAGCATTTT. Its protein product is CASSYGQAIRAQHF. This chain joins TRBV6-2 or TRBV6-3 and TRBJ1-5; 7 bases are a match to TRBD1. Trimming took 2 bases from V and 11 from J; bases not matched to a gene: 9. Per the germline V gene, CDR1 is MNHEY and CDR2 is SVGEGT. The CDR3 is 14 residues long.